Listed below are T cell receptor beta chains from one sample, sequenced in a study of beta chain features in type 1 diabetes. Sequencing was performed with immunoSEQ multiplex PCR; in TCRdb, only in-frame clones are kept and a portion is missing. Of more than 130,000 clones in the sample, less than 9% were seen once. The sample taken for sequencing was central memory CD4+ T cells from blood. The receptors derive from a woman aged 25 to 39 in good health. Each CDR3 is given with its conserved first and last residue. Each record gives: V gene, clone size, J gene, D gene, CDR3 protein, CDR3 DNA. D genes are given only for firm matches. The size field is filled for only some rows; it gives once, few, many or a size class.

v_call: TRBV30; clone_size: -; j_call: TRBJ2-1; d_call: TRBD2; cdr3_aa: CAWNLAGPYNEQFF; cdr3_nt: TGTGCCTGGAACCTAGCGGGACCCTACAATGAGCAGTTCTTC
v_call: TRBV2; clone_size: -; j_call: TRBJ1-4; d_call: TRBD1; cdr3_aa: CASTGQDATNEKLFF; cdr3_nt: TGTGCCAGCACGGGACAGGACGCAACTAATGAAAAACTGTTTTTT
v_call: TRBV25-1; clone_size: many; j_call: TRBJ1-1; d_call: TRBD1; cdr3_aa: CASSEYRGGTEAFF; cdr3_nt: TGTGCCAGCAGTGAGTACAGGGGCGGCACTGAAGCTTTCTTT
v_call: TRBV7-8; clone_size: -; j_call: TRBJ1-2; d_call: -; cdr3_aa: CASSLAGTSNYGYTF; cdr3_nt: TGTGCCAGCAGCTTAGCGGGGACATCGAACTATGGCTACACCTTC
v_call: TRBV28; clone_size: -; j_call: TRBJ2-5; d_call: TRBD1; cdr3_aa: CASHGTGGQETQYF; cdr3_nt: TGTGCCAGCCACGGGACAGGGGGCCAAGAGACCCAGTACTTC
v_call: TRBV28; clone_size: -; j_call: TRBJ2-1; d_call: TRBD2; cdr3_aa: CASRLAGGIEQFF; cdr3_nt: TGTGCCAGCAGACTAGCGGGAGGGATCGAGCAGTTCTTC
v_call: TRBV11-1; clone_size: few; j_call: TRBJ2-4; d_call: TRBD2; cdr3_aa: CASSKTSGAKNIQYF; cdr3_nt: TGTGCCAGCAGTAAAACTAGCGGAGCCAAAAACATTCAGTACTTC
v_call: TRBV7-9; clone_size: few; j_call: TRBJ2-5; d_call: -; cdr3_aa: CASSLSGSAWETQYF; cdr3_nt: TGTGCCAGCAGCTTAAGCGGTAGCGCCTGGGAGACCCAGTACTTC
v_call: TRBV7-2; clone_size: few; j_call: TRBJ2-3; d_call: TRBD2; cdr3_aa: CASSSSGATDTQYF; cdr3_nt: TGTGCCAGCAGCAGTAGCGGGGCGACAGATACGCAGTATTTT
v_call: TRBV6-5; clone_size: few; j_call: TRBJ2-1; d_call: TRBD2; cdr3_aa: CASSYSGTSGTREQFF; cdr3_nt: TGTGCCAGCAGTTACTCCGGGACTAGCGGGACCCGTGAGCAGTTCTTC
v_call: TRBV9; clone_size: -; j_call: TRBJ1-1; d_call: -; cdr3_aa: CASSVGPGGTEAFF; cdr3_nt: TGTGCCAGCAGCGTGGGCCCGGGAGGCACTGAAGCTTTCTTT
v_call: TRBV7-2; clone_size: -; j_call: TRBJ1-3; d_call: -; cdr3_aa: CASSSPIKLGTIYF; cdr3_nt: TGTGCCAGCAGCTCCCCGATAAAACTTGGCACCATATATTTT
v_call: TRBV7-9; clone_size: few; j_call: TRBJ2-7; d_call: -; cdr3_aa: CASSFVPQGGDEQYF; cdr3_nt: TGTGCCAGCAGCTTTGTCCCCCAAGGAGGGGACGAGCAGTACTTC
v_call: TRBV6-5; clone_size: -; j_call: TRBJ1-5; d_call: -; cdr3_aa: CASSYSGRSNQPQHF; cdr3_nt: TGTGCCAGCAGTTACTCCGGGAGAAGCAATCAGCCCCAGCATTTT
v_call: TRBV15; clone_size: -; j_call: TRBJ2-1; d_call: -; cdr3_aa: CATSRDHGNEQFF; cdr3_nt: TGTGCCACCAGCAGAGATCACGGCAATGAGCAGTTCTTC
v_call: TRBV28; clone_size: -; j_call: TRBJ1-2; d_call: -; cdr3_aa: CASSFGGVGYTF; cdr3_nt: TGTGCCAGCAGTTTTGGAGGGGTGGGCTACACCTTC
v_call: TRBV7-9; clone_size: -; j_call: TRBJ2-4; d_call: -; cdr3_aa: CASSLRSKNIQYF; cdr3_nt: TGTGCCAGCAGCTTACGGAGCAAAAACATTCAGTACTTC